These 2 T cell receptor beta chains were all obtained from the same sample, sequenced in a study of T cells in Graves' hyperthyroidism and ophthalmopathy. The CDR3 regions of TCR beta were amplified from RNA transcripts. HTBI primers were the set used in a first-round RT-PCR of the TCR CDR3. TCRdb reanalysed the multiplex PCR reads using MiXCR and keeps one entry per CDR3 protein. The data show under 750,000 distinct CDR3 sequences, around 20% seen once. Sequencing was done on a sample of blood. Receptors originate from a woman aged 45-60 years with Graves' hyperthyroidism that later progressed to Graves' ophthalmopathy.

This rearrangement joins TRBV28 to TRBJ2-5; maybe TRBD2 (5 bases). The V end was cut by 3 bases, the J end by 2 bases, with 10 bases between. The germline V gene encodes CDR1 MDHEN and CDR2 SYDVKM. The CDR3 loop spans 14 amino acids. CDR3 bases: TGTGCCAGCAGTTTTGTTAGGACTCAAGAGACCCAGTACTTC. It translates to CASSFVRTQETQYF.

This clonotype was picked up many times. This chain uses TRBV12-3 or TRBV12-4 with TRBJ1-5, with a possible D match to TRBD1 (6 bases). V was trimmed by 6 bases and J by 1 base, leaving 16 bases between them. CDR3 length: 16 residues. The CDR3 is CASSIEGGGSNQPQHF. The CDR3 coding sequence is TGTGCCAGCAGCATAGAGGGGGGCGGGAGCAATCAGCCCCAGCATTTT.